The T cell receptor (beta chain) under discussion was sequenced for a study of beta chain features in type 1 diabetes. All of the isolated RNA was reverse transcribed, so expressed TCRB transcripts were sequenced. Naive, central memory and regulatory T cell samples averaged around 3.9 million reads. TCRdb's table, derived via immunoSEQ multiplex PCR, lists solely in-frame clones and lacks some. The sample carries about 620,000 clones, around a sixth recorded once. This TCR was sampled from a man between 18 and 35 years old in good health. The source material was naive CD4+ T cells from blood.

The CDR3 protein is CASSPDHYYEQYF. For the CDR3, the DNA is TGTGCCAGCAGTCCCGACCACTACTACGAGCAGTACTTC. The rearrangement uses TRBV4-2 and TRBJ2-7, with no clear D. The CDR3 loop spans 13 amino acids. V was clipped by 6 bases and J by 3 bases, with 12 bases between them. CDR1 LGHNA and CDR2 YNFKEQ come from the germline V gene.